This T cell receptor beta chain derives from a study of cytomegalovirus exposure and HLA in healthy donors. Produced via immunoSEQ multiplex PCR; TCRdb's table is partial and in-frame only. The table includes 200,000 or so clones, more than 80% detected once. Study outcomes and limitations: Most TCR sequences were rare, but some public TCRs occurred in many donors.

On this clone itself: Its target is not known.

Per the germline V gene, CDR1 is KGHSH and CDR2 is LQKENI. V trimming: 6 bases; J trimming: 7 bases; junction bases outside the gene matches: 11. The length of the CDR3 is 15 residues. The origin of this receptor is a man aged 18 to 29 in good health and CMV-seropositive. Material: PBMCs. V usage is TRBV18 and J usage is TRBJ2-1, with 8 bases matching TRBD2. The CDR3 reads CASSREGATGNEQFF. CDR3 in DNA: TGTGCCAGCTCCCGGGAGGGAGCCACGGGGAATGAGCAGTTCTTC.